This entry lists 28 T cell receptor beta chains sequenced from one sample in a study of identifying expanded T cells in peripheral blood. Assay: immunoSEQ multiplex PCR; the TCRdb copy retains only in-frame clones and omits some. Found here are around 120,000 clones, around 88% of them singletons; the top ten hold about 15%. Sequenced sample: blood. The source is a person aged 18-69 years in good health.

The gene calls are TRBV7-9 and TRBJ2-7; no clear D. V was cut by 5 bases and J by 0 bases, with 17 bases left in between. This CDR3 is built from 16 residues. The germline gives CDR1 SEHNR, CDR2 FQNEAQ (reference sequence). The CDR3 coding sequence is TGTGCCAGCAGCGCCCCTCTTGTAGGTAGCTCCTACGAGCAGTACTTC. Residues: CASSAPLVGSSYEQYF.

The genes are TRBV27 and TRBJ1-5, with 7 bases that match TRBD1. The V segment lost 8 bases and the J segment 6 bases; nucleotides outside the gene matches: 13. Germline V CDR1 and CDR2: MNHEY, SMNVEV (reference sequence). CDR3 length: 15 residues. CDR3 in DNA: TGTGCCAGCTCGGCGACCCGACAGGGCAGTCAGCCCCAGCATTTT. The encoded protein is CASSATRQGSQPQHF.

This chain links TRBV19 with TRBJ2-7; TRBD1 agrees at 10 bases. The CDR3 consists of 14 residues. Unmatched junction bases numbered 0, after V lost 3 bases and J lost 1 base. Per the germline V gene, CDR1 is LNHDA and CDR2 is SQIVND (reference sequence). CDR3 DNA: TGTGCCAGTAGTATGGACAGGGGGTCCTACGAGCAGTACTTC. Translation gives CASSMDRGSYEQYF.

The gene calls are TRBV7-2 and TRBJ1-2; 7 nucleotides line up with TRBD1. The CDR3 runs 14 residues. Germline V gene lookup returns CDR1 SGHTA and CDR2 FQGNSA. Germline trimming cut 5 bases from V and 2 bases from J; bases unmatched to any gene: 5. This CDR3 is CASSPTTGNYGYTF. The CDR3, as DNA: TGTGCCAGCAGCCCTACGACAGGGAACTATGGCTACACCTTC.

The chain links TRBV5-1 to TRBJ1-6; D remains unclear. Germline V gene sequence: CDR1 SGHRS, CDR2 YFSETQ. The CDR3 is 15 residues long. Between the trimmed V and J ends, which lost 0 bases and 6 bases, there was a span of 10 bases. The CDR3 DNA reads TGCGCCAGCAGCTTGGGTGAGGTGGGTAATTCACCCCTCCACTTT. Encoded protein: CASSLGEVGNSPLHF.

The chain combines TRBV9 with TRBJ1-4; D is ambiguous. Germline V gives CDR1 SGDLS, CDR2 YYNGEE. V was cut by 3 bases and J by 7 bases, with 16 bases left in between. This CDR3 is 15 amino acids long. The CDR3 spells CASSGKGWGAEKLFF. DNA of the CDR3: TGTGCCAGCAGCGGAAAGGGTTGGGGAGCTGAAAAACTGTTTTTT.

The rearrangement links TRBV5-1 to TRBJ1-2; TRBD1 matches 10 bases. This CDR3 region has 13 residues. The germline V gene encodes CDR1 SGHRS and CDR2 YFSETQ. Trimming cost V 7 bases and J 7 bases; bases outside gene matches: 7. The CDR3, as DNA: TGCGCCAGCGGGACAGGGGAGGAGGTTGGCTACACCTTC. Amino acid sequence: CASGTGEEVGYTF. The whole variable domain, filled in from reference TRBV5-1 and TRBJ1-2, reads KAGVTQTPRYLIKTRGQQVTLSCSPISGHRSVSWYQQTPGQGLQFLFEYFSETQRNKGNFPGRFSGRQFSNSRSEMNVSTLELGDSALYLCASGTGEEVGYTFGSGTRLTVV.

The CDR3 region is CASSLGGTGTYNEQFF. In DNA, the CDR3 is TGTGCCAGCAGCTTAGGTGGGACAGGGACTTACAATGAGCAGTTCTTC. The rearrangement links TRBV5-4 to TRBJ2-1, with 9 bases matching TRBD1. V gave up 2 bases and J gave up 4 bases; unmatched junction bases: 7. CDR1 is SGHNT, CDR2 YYREEE, per germline (reference sequence). The CDR3 is made up of 16 amino acids.

This clone has just a few counts. The genes are TRBV2 and TRBJ2-7; D not certain. The CDR3 spans 11 residues. The germline V gene has CDR1 SNHLY and CDR2 FYNNEI. V was shortened by 6 bases and J by 3 bases, with 6 bases between the two germline ends. The CDR3 spells CASSQDYEQYF. CDR3 DNA: TGTGCCAGCAGCCAGGACTACGAGCAGTACTTC.

The chain carries TRBV19 and TRBJ1-1; the D is unclear. In germline, CDR1 is LNHDA, CDR2 SQIVND (reference sequence). The V end lost 5 bases, the J end lost 0 bases, and 7 bases lay between the germline ends. The CDR3 runs to 13 residues. The CDR3 reads CASSPFLNTEAFF. The DNA for the CDR3 is TGTGCCAGTAGTCCCTTCTTGAACACTGAAGCTTTCTTT.

This sequence joins TRBV2 and TRBJ1-1; possibly TRBD1 for D (5 bases). In germline, CDR1 is SNHLY, CDR2 FYNNEI. Trimming removed 0 bases at V and 4 bases at J, with 12 bases between. The CDR3 runs 15 residues. CDR3 in amino acids: CASSEAPRAGTEAFF. CDR3 in DNA: TGTGCCAGCAGTGAAGCGCCCAGGGCCGGCACTGAAGCTTTCTTT.

The J gene is TRBJ2-7, the V gene TRBV6-5; D is possibly TRBD1 (5 bases). CDR1 is MNHEY, CDR2 SVGAGI, per germline. Trimming removed 4 bases from V and 4 bases from J, with 14 bases in between. CDR3 length: 14 residues. The CDR3 DNA reads TGTGCCAGCAGTTCAAGACAAGGGGTATACGAGCAGTACTTC. Its protein product is CASSSRQGVYEQYF.

The chain carries TRBV28 and TRBJ1-2; maybe TRBD1 (6 bases). The ends were cut back, 3 bases at V and 8 bases at J, with 13 bases in the middle. This CDR3 comprises 13 residues. CDR1 is MDHEN and CDR2 is SYDVKM in the germline V gene. CDR3 residues: CASSLAGDAGYTF. CDR3 nucleotides: TGTGCCAGCAGTTTGGCAGGGGATGCCGGCTACACCTTC.

The chain has TRBV13 and TRBJ2-5; maybe TRBD1 (6 bases). The end of the DNA fits TRBJ2-7 better, so the J call may be wrong. The CDR3 has 14 residues. The germline V gene encodes CDR1 PRHDT and CDR2 FYEKMQ (reference sequence). The CDR3 coding sequence is TGTGCCAGCAGCGGTCCGGGACACGACTACGAGCAGTACTTC. This translates into CASSGPGHDYEQYF.

This chain links TRBV21-1 with TRBJ2-6; the DNA was not compared with TRBD1, the D call given in the table. TRBV21-1 is described as a pseudogene. The CDR3 is 20 residues long. The chain's CDR3 is CASSTQSGTTGPSGANVLTF. Written as DNA, the CDR3 is TGTGCCAGCAGCACCCAATCTGGGACAACGGGACCCTCTGGGGCCAACGTCCTGACTTTC.

V is TRBV4-3 and J is TRBJ1-1; 7 bases agree with TRBD1. The CDR3 consists of 16 residues. With 3 bases clipped from V and 1 base from J, the junction kept 8 bases outside the gene matches. The germline gives CDR1 LGHNA, CDR2 YSLEER. CDR3 sequence (DNA): TGCGCCAGCAGCCAGCACAACAGGGGCGGGAACACTGAAGCTTTCTTT. Translating it yields CASSQHNRGGNTEAFF.

The chain combines TRBV28 with TRBJ1-1; the D is unclear. The CDR3 consists of 12 residues. V was trimmed by 3 bases and J by 11 bases, leaving 13 bases between them. Germline lookup yields CDR1 MDHEN and CDR2 SYDVKM. The CDR3: CASSLKPSGAFF. In nucleotides, the CDR3 is TGTGCCAGCAGTTTGAAACCATCGGGGGCTTTCTTT. The full variable domain, in which reference TRBV28 and TRBJ1-1 provide the parts outside the CDR3, is DVKVTQSSRYLVKRTGEKVFLECVQDMDHENMFWYRQDPGLGLRLIYFSYDVKMKEKGDIPEGYSVSREKKERFSLILESASTNQTSMYLCASSLKPSGAFFGQGTRLTVV.

This clone was seen once. This sequence joins TRBV4-1 and TRBJ2-7; TRBD2 is a possible D gene (5 bases). The ends were cut back, 1 base at V and 4 bases at J, with 11 bases in the middle. The germline V gene has CDR1 MGHRA and CDR2 YSYEKL. The length of the CDR3 is 14 residues. The CDR3 is CASSQVYGEYEQYF. The DNA for the CDR3 is TGCGCCAGCAGCCAAGTCTATGGGGAGTACGAGCAGTACTTC.

This chain joins TRBV6-5 and TRBJ2-2; no clear D gene. Trimming removed 6 bases from V and 5 bases from J, with 10 bases in between. Per germline, CDR1 MNHEY and CDR2 SVGAGI. CDR3 length equals 13 residues. The CDR3 sequence is CASRPTGTGELFF. The DNA for the CDR3 is TGTGCCAGCAGACCCACCGGTACCGGGGAGCTGTTTTTT.

The chain is built from TRBV11-2 and TRBJ2-7; 9 positions match TRBD1. Trimming took 8 bases from V and 2 from J; bases not matched to a gene: 4. This CDR3 region has 13 residues. The germline gives CDR1 SGHAT, CDR2 FQNNGV. CDR3: CASSDRGTYEQYF. CDR3 bases: TGTGCCAGCTCGGACAGGGGAACCTACGAGCAGTACTTC.

The gene calls are TRBV10-3 and TRBJ2-2, with 8 bases fitting TRBD1. This CDR3 region has 12 residues. V gave up 8 bases and J gave up 6 bases; unmatched junction bases: 2. The germline V gene encodes CDR1 ENHRY and CDR2 SYGVKD. CDR3 sequence reads: CAIAQGAGELFF. The CDR3 DNA follows: TGTGCCATCGCACAGGGGGCCGGGGAGCTGTTTTTT.

V is TRBV19 and J is TRBJ2-6, with D unresolved. Per germline, CDR1 LNHDA and CDR2 SQIVND (reference sequence). The CDR3 sequence is 15 residues long. V dropped 5 bases and J dropped 6 bases, with 14 bases sitting between them. The CDR3 region is CASSLGPLEANVLTF. The CDR3 nucleotides are TGTGCCAGTAGTCTAGGACCTTTAGAGGCCAACGTCCTGACTTTC.

The chain carries TRBV4-3 and TRBJ2-2, with TRBD2 as a possible D gene (6 bases). The CDR3 is 18 amino acids. Germline-derived CDR1 and CDR2 are LGHNA and YSLEER. V lost 0 bases and J lost 0, with 14 bases in between. The CDR3 reads CASSQDRTGGTNTGELFF. Here the CDR3 DNA reads TGCGCCAGCAGCCAAGATCGCACGGGCGGGACGAACACCGGGGAGCTGTTTTTT.

CDR3 DNA: TGTGCCATTCTCACCCAGGGGGGCTACGAGCAGTACTTC. It encodes CAILTQGGYEQYF. The chain recombines TRBV10-3 with TRBJ2-7; D is perhaps TRBD1 (7 bases). V gave up 9 bases and J gave up 3 bases, with 15 bases separating them. The CDR3 runs to 13 residues. Per germline, CDR1 ENHRY and CDR2 SYGVKD.

The chain combines TRBV7-9 with TRBJ1-6, with D hard to call. V dropped 1 base and J dropped 7 bases, with 8 bases sitting between them. Germline V gene lookup returns CDR1 SEHNR and CDR2 FQNEAQ (reference sequence). This CDR3 is built from 14 residues. CDR3: CASSLVAANSPLHF. The CDR3 nucleotides read TGTGCCAGCAGCTTAGTGGCAGCGAATTCACCCCTCCACTTT.

The V call is TRBV6-5, the J call TRBJ2-3, with 13 bases aligning to TRBD2. There are 16 residues in the CDR3. The germline V gene encodes CDR1 MNHEY and CDR2 SVGAGI. The ends lost 4 bases at V and 2 bases at J; junction bases unmatched: 3. The CDR3 spells CASSLTSGGLTDTQYF. The CDR3 DNA reads TGTGCCAGCAGTTTGACTAGCGGGGGGCTCACAGATACGCAGTATTTT.

This clone was seen a few times. The chain links TRBV7-9 to TRBJ2-2; 10 nucleotides match TRBD2. Germline trimming cut 5 bases from V and 7 bases from J; bases unmatched to any gene: 7. The CDR3 consists of 15 residues. In germline, CDR1 is SEHNR, CDR2 FQNEAQ (reference sequence). The CDR3 loop reads CASSSGGAVGGELFF. The CDR3 nucleotides are TGTGCCAGCAGCAGCGGGGGGGCCGTTGGCGGGGAGCTGTTTTTT.

This clone was seen only a few times. The chain joins TRBV7-9 to TRBJ1-5, with TRBD1 identical over 7 bases. From germline, CDR1 is SEHNR and CDR2 FQNEAQ (reference sequence). The CDR3 extends over 15 amino acids. The V gene end was trimmed by 1 base and the J gene end by 2 bases; junction bases not matched to a gene: 2. The CDR3 DNA follows: TGTGCCAGCAGCTTAGACGACAGGGGCAATCAGCCCCAGCATTTT. Protein: CASSLDDRGNQPQHF.